Listed here are 28 T cell receptor beta chains from one sample, sequenced in a study of OX40 agonist ivuxolimab in advanced cancers. Measured with immunoSEQ multiplex PCR; TCRdb has only the in-frame clones, and not every one. The sample includes about 45,000 clones, approximately 80% of them seen just once. Sequences were derived from CD4+ or CD8+ T cells sorted from blood, sampled in a trial of the OX40 agonist ivuxolimab. The source is an adult with an advanced solid tumor such as melanoma, head and neck, liver or kidney cancer.

The chain has TRBV15 and TRBJ2-7; maybe TRBD2 (7 bases). This CDR3 contains 14 residues. Trimming took 3 bases from V and 7 from J, leaving 16 bases between them. Germline CDR1 reads LNHNV; CDR2 reads YYDKDF (reference sequence). The CDR3 DNA reads as TGTGCCACCAGCAGGCCCGGAGGGGGGGTAGAGCAGTACTTC. Protein: CATSRPGGGVEQYF.

V usage is TRBV7-8 and J usage is TRBJ1-6; no clear D gene. Germline CDR1 and CDR2: SGHVS and FQNEAQ. The CDR3 length is 17 residues. With 7 bases removed from V and 6 bases from J, the gap between germline ends came to 22 bases. CDR3 protein: CASTPGLSGPGNSPLHF. As DNA, the CDR3 is TGTGCCAGCACCCCTGGGCTTTCTGGGCCGGGTAATTCACCCCTCCACTTT.

CDR3 protein: CASSLEAAPGANVLTF. CDR3 bases: TGCGCCAGCAGCTTGGAGGCAGCCCCTGGGGCCAACGTCCTGACTTTC. The gene calls are TRBV5-1 and TRBJ2-6; D call uncertain. V was pared by 0 bases and J by 2 bases, with 9 bases between. Germline V gives CDR1 SGHRS, CDR2 YFSETQ. This CDR3 region has 16 residues.

V and J are TRBV7-9 and TRBJ1-1; TRBD1 aligns across 7 bases. The trim removed 5 bases at V and 1 base at J, leaving 7 bases unmatched. The CDR3 covers 15 residues. Germline V gene lookup returns CDR1 SEHNR and CDR2 FQNEAQ (reference sequence). The CDR3 reads CASSPGDSSNTEAFF. CDR3 bases: TGTGCCAGCAGCCCAGGGGACAGCTCGAACACTGAAGCTTTCTTT.

This chain connects TRBV6-1 to TRBJ1-1; D might be TRBD1 (5 bases). Germline V gene sequence: CDR1 MNHNS, CDR2 SASEGT. CDR3 length: 17 residues. V was pared by 0 bases and J by 2 bases, with 16 bases between. Here the CDR3 DNA reads TGTGCCAGCAGTGAAGCGCTTCGGGGGGTGGGCAACACTGAAGCTTTCTTT. This codes for CASSEALRGVGNTEAFF.

This clone has a handful of counts. The rearrangement uses TRBV27 and TRBJ2-7, with D uncertain. Germline assignment: CDR1 MNHEY and CDR2 SMNVEV (reference sequence). The CDR3 covers 11 residues. V lost 7 bases to trimming and J lost 6 bases, with 10 bases between them. The CDR3: CASKMGIEQYF. Here the CDR3 DNA reads TGTGCCAGCAAGATGGGGATCGAGCAGTACTTC.

V and J are TRBV7-2 and TRBJ2-3, with no clear D. The V and J ends lost 5 bases and 4 bases respectively, with 13 bases between them. The CDR3 runs to 14 residues. Germline CDR1 SGHTA, CDR2 FQGNSA. In DNA, the CDR3 is TGTGCCAGCAGCCCAGGACCCGGAGCAGATACGCAGTATTTT. It encodes CASSPGPGADTQYF.

This clone was seen once. The chain uses TRBV6-1 and TRBJ2-7; either TRBD1 or TRBD2 may supply D (5 bases each). Trimming took off 4 bases at V and 2 bases at J, with 9 bases between the two ends. The V gene's germline CDR1 is MNHNS and CDR2 SASEGT. The CDR3 totals 13 residues. CDR3: CASSAGTAYEQYF. The CDR3 DNA reads as TGTGCCAGCAGTGCGGGGACGGCCTACGAGCAGTACTTC.

The J gene is TRBJ2-3, the V gene TRBV10-3; 9 positions match TRBD2. J was trimmed by 0 bases and V by 11 bases; bases with no gene match: 15. The CDR3 totals 17 residues. Germline CDR1 reads ENHRY; CDR2 reads SYGVKD. CDR3 sequence reads: CAAMRAGGPDSTDTQYF. The CDR3 coding sequence is TGTGCCGCCATGAGGGCGGGAGGGCCGGACAGCACAGATACGCAGTATTTT.

The chain is built from TRBV7-9 and TRBJ1-2; D possibly corresponds to TRBD1 (6 bases). There are 14 residues in the CDR3. Trimming cost V 5 bases and J 7 bases, with 17 bases left between them. Germline values: CDR1 SEHNR, CDR2 FQNEAQ (reference sequence). DNA of the CDR3: TGTGCCAGCAGCGCATTTGGGGGCTGGGGTGGCTACACCTTC. Protein: CASSAFGGWGGYTF.

This clone was observed a few times. This chain connects TRBV18 to TRBJ2-6, with 8 bases identical to TRBD2. V gave up 3 bases and J gave up 10 bases; unmatched junction bases: 2. The germline CDR1 and CDR2 sequences are KGHSH and LQKENI. This CDR3 contains 13 residues. CDR3 sequence: CASSPREGNVLTF. The DNA for the CDR3 is TGTGCCAGCTCACCCCGGGAGGGGAACGTCCTGACTTTC.

The rearrangement links TRBV10-3 to TRBJ2-7, with 7 bases aligning to TRBD2. Germline V CDR1 and CDR2: ENHRY, SYGVKD. Trimming took 9 bases from V and 3 from J; bases not matched to a gene: 14. This CDR3 has 15 amino acids. CDR3 protein: CAISVEGGPSYEQYF. In nucleotides, the CDR3 is TGTGCCATTTCTGTCGAGGGAGGGCCCAGCTACGAGCAGTACTTC.

The rearrangement links TRBV7-9 to TRBJ1-1, with D unclear. The CDR3 sequence is 14 residues long. V lost 1 base and J lost 7, with 13 bases in between. Germline V CDR1 and CDR2: SEHNR, FQNEAQ (reference sequence). The CDR3 region is CASSLVSGVVEAFF. CDR3 DNA: TGTGCCAGCAGCTTAGTCTCGGGTGTGGTTGAAGCTTTCTTT.

The chain couples TRBV7-8 to TRBJ2-2, with D possibly being TRBD2 (5 bases). The CDR3 length is 14 residues. The germline CDR1 and CDR2 sequences are SGHVS and FQNEAQ. V was shortened by 8 bases and J by 5 bases, with 15 bases between the two germline ends. For the CDR3, the DNA is TGTGCCAGCCGGCCAGGAGGATCGACCGGGGAGCTGTTTTTT. Protein sequence: CASRPGGSTGELFF.

V and J are TRBV21-1 and TRBJ1-4. TRBV21-1 is annotated as a pseudogene. This CDR3 has 14 amino acids. The CDR3 region has the DNA TGTGCCAGCTCCGGGCCCTCGAAGAATGAAAAACTGTTTTTT. Its translation is CASSGPSKNEKLFF.

This clone was seen only once. The chain carries TRBV5-6 and TRBJ2-7; D uncertain. V lost 2 bases to trimming and J lost 0 bases, with 15 bases between them. The CDR3 length is 16 residues. Germline lookup yields CDR1 SGHDT and CDR2 YYEEEE. The CDR3 region is CASSLRWGTSSYEQYF. CDR3 nucleotides: TGTGCCAGCAGCTTACGTTGGGGAACGAGCTCCTACGAGCAGTACTTC.

This clone was seen once. This chain links TRBV7-9 with TRBJ2-6; TRBD1 agrees at 8 bases. V was pared by 3 bases and J by 4 bases, with 5 bases of the junction left unmatched. Germline-derived CDR1 and CDR2 are SEHNR and FQNEAQ (reference sequence). This CDR3 region has 16 residues. The CDR3 sequence: CASSFGQGAGANVLTF. The CDR3 DNA reads as TGTGCCAGCAGCTTTGGGCAGGGGGCCGGGGCCAACGTCCTGACTTTC.

The chain has TRBV6-1 and TRBJ2-3, with D perhaps TRBD2 (6 bases). The CDR3 contains 15 residues. Trimming took 4 bases from V and 4 from J, leaving 15 bases between them. Germline values: CDR1 MNHNS, CDR2 SASEGT. The CDR3 DNA reads TGTGCCAGCAGTGGGGGACTCCAGTTCCCAGATACGCAGTATTTT. Translation gives CASSGGLQFPDTQYF.

The chain recombines TRBV5-5 with TRBJ1-1, with a possible D match to TRBD1 (6 bases). The CDR3 has 15 residues. Trimming pared 4 bases from V and 4 bases from J, leaving 17 bases between. CDR1 and CDR2 from the germline V gene are SGHKS and YYEKEE (reference sequence). The chain's CDR3 is CASSHHLKDSTEAFF. The CDR3 DNA sequence: TGTGCCAGCAGCCACCATCTGAAGGACAGCACTGAAGCTTTCTTT. The complete variable domain, with remaining parts taken from reference TRBV5-5 and TRBJ1-1, reads DAGVTQSPTHLIKTRGQQVTLRCSPISGHKSVSWYQQVLGQGPQFIFQYYEKEERGRGNFPDRFSARQFPNYSSELNVNALLLGDSALYLCASSHHLKDSTEAFFGQGTRLTVV.

DNA for the CDR3: TGTGCCAGCAGCCCCGGGACTAGAGAGCGAACAGATACGCAGTATTTT. It specifies CASSPGTRERTDTQYF. The V call is TRBV7-2, the J call TRBJ2-3; 8 positions match TRBD2. V was clipped by 5 bases and J by 3 bases; unmatched bases: 10. Germline CDR1 and CDR2: SGHTA and FQGNSA. The CDR3 totals 16 residues.

CDR3 DNA sequence: TGTGCCAGCTGGGGGGGGAGACACAATGAGCAGTTCTTC. Encoded protein: CASWGGRHNEQFF. The V call is TRBV28, the J call TRBJ2-1, with 7 positions matching TRBD2. V lost 8 bases, J lost 5 bases, and 6 bases stayed unmatched. The CDR3 runs 13 residues. The germline V gene encodes CDR1 MDHEN and CDR2 SYDVKM.

CDR3 DNA sequence: TGCAGCGTTGAACGGGGTGCTAATGAAAAACTGTTTTTT. Its translation: CSVERGANEKLFF. The J gene is TRBJ1-4, the V gene TRBV29-1; D is undetermined. Looked up from germline, CDR1 is SQVTM and CDR2 is ANQGSEA. V was trimmed by 2 bases and J by 3 bases, leaving 7 bases between them. The CDR3 covers 13 residues.

The rearrangement links TRBV11-2 to TRBJ1-1; no clear D gene. CDR1 SGHAT and CDR2 FQNNGV come from the germline V gene. The CDR3 covers 13 residues. V dropped 5 bases and J dropped 0 bases, with 7 bases sitting between them. In nucleotides, the CDR3 is TGTGCCAGCAGCCCACAATTGAACACTGAAGCTTTCTTT. Translation gives CASSPQLNTEAFF.

The rearrangement joins TRBV27 to TRBJ1-2, with D maybe TRBD1 (6 bases). There are 14 residues in the CDR3. Germline V CDR1 and CDR2: MNHEY, SMNVEV (reference sequence). V shed 6 bases and J shed 2 bases, with 13 bases lying between them. The CDR3 is CASRNSGVNYGYTF. Written as DNA, the CDR3 is TGTGCCAGCAGGAATTCAGGGGTAAACTATGGCTACACCTTC.

The chain links TRBV19 to TRBJ2-1; 12 nucleotides line up with TRBD2. The CDR3 is made up of 15 amino acids. With 9 bases clipped from V and 0 bases from J, the junction kept 3 bases outside the gene matches. Per the germline V gene, CDR1 is LNHDA and CDR2 is SQIVND (reference sequence). CDR3 DNA sequence: TGTGCCAGCAGACTAGCGGGGGACTCCTACAATGAGCAGTTCTTC. Its protein is CASRLAGDSYNEQFF.

The table lists this clone with a few counts. The chain combines TRBV4-1 with TRBJ2-3; tentative D call: TRBD1 (5 bases). CDR1 is MGHRA, CDR2 YSYEKL, per germline. Trimming took off 0 bases at V and 5 bases at J, with 12 bases between the two ends. The CDR3 covers 15 residues. The CDR3 loop reads CASSQDEGRGDTQYF. For the CDR3, the DNA is TGCGCCAGCAGCCAAGACGAAGGAAGGGGAGATACGCAGTATTTT.

This chain links TRBV10-2 with TRBJ2-1; 7 bases are shared with TRBD2. CDR3 length: 16 residues. The germline V gene encodes CDR1 WSHSY and CDR2 SAAADI. V was clipped by 3 bases and J by 4 bases; unmatched bases: 9. CDR3: CASSDLAEIIYNEQFF. CDR3 sequence (DNA): TGCGCCAGCAGTGACCTAGCGGAAATCATTTACAATGAGCAGTTCTTC.

V is TRBV11-2 and J is TRBJ2-7, with D perhaps assigned TRBD1 or TRBD2 (5 bases each). Germline CDR1 SGHAT, CDR2 FQNNGV. Trimming took off 5 bases at V and 2 bases at J, with 19 bases between the two ends. This CDR3 spans 16 amino acids. CDR3 coding DNA: TGTGCCAGCAGCCTCGATCCGGGACCCCTGCCCTACGAGCAGTACTTC. This gives the protein CASSLDPGPLPYEQYF.